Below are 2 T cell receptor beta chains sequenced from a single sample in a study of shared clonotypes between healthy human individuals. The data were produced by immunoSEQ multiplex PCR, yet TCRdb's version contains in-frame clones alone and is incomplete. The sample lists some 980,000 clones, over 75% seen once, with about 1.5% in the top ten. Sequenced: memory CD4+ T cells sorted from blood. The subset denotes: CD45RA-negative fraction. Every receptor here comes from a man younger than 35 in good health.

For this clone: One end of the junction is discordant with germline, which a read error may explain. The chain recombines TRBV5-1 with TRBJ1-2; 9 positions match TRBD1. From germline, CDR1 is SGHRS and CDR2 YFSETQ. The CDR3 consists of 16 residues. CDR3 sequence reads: CASRLDRGGPTSGYTF. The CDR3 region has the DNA TGCGCCAGCAGGTTGGACAGGGGAGGGCCGACGAGCGGCTACACCTTC.

For the CDR3, the DNA is TGTGCCAGCAGTACAGGGGGGTACGGGACCCAGTACTTC. As protein: CASSTGGYGTQYF. This chain uses TRBV7-2 with TRBJ2-5; 8 bases align to TRBD1. This CDR3 contains 13 residues. Germline assignment: CDR1 SGHTA and CDR2 FQGNSA. After removal of 6 bases from V and 7 bases from J, the junction contained 7 bases not matched to a gene.